These 28 T cell receptor beta chains share one sample of origin, sequenced in a study of blood T cell repertoires in COVID-19 (TCRdb year 2020). The library was obtained by the immunoSEQ multiplex PCR assay. TCRdb stores this immuneACCESS table with in-frame sequences only. Part of the clones is absent; in the studies checked, under half of the shortfall reflects unresolved V genes, and no reason is known for the rest. The sample table records around 300,000 clones; more than 75% of these occur just once. The top ten clonotypes cover 2% to 2.5% of the sample. The sequenced sample was peripheral blood. The receptors originated from a woman in her 30s who had recovered from COVID-19.

This rearrangement joins TRBV5-6 to TRBJ2-3; a weak D match, TRBD2 (6 bases). Per germline, CDR1 SGHDT and CDR2 YYEEEE. The germline V and J ends were trimmed by 2 bases and 2 bases, with 18 bases remaining between them. This CDR3 is 17 amino acids long. This CDR3 is CASSLQISAGLTDTQYF. In DNA form, the CDR3 reads TGTGCCAGCAGCTTACAAATCTCGGCGGGACTCACAGATACGCAGTATTTT.

The V call is TRBV2, the J call TRBJ2-1; D remains ambiguous. V lost 1 base and J lost 7, with 11 bases in between. This CDR3 is built from 14 residues. The germline V gene encodes CDR1 SNHLY and CDR2 FYNNEI. The CDR3 DNA follows: TGTGCCAGCAGTGAAGAAGGTGCGGTGAATGAGCAGTTCTTC. Protein: CASSEEGAVNEQFF.

The chain recombines TRBV19 with TRBJ2-6, with D maybe TRBD2 (5 bases). Trimming took 8 bases from V and 1 from J, leaving 9 bases between them. This CDR3 has 14 residues. Germline V CDR1 and CDR2: LNHDA, SQIVND (reference sequence). CDR3 loop: CASLRGSGANVLTF. The DNA of the CDR3 is TGTGCCAGTTTGAGAGGGTCTGGGGCCAACGTCCTGACTTTC.

This clone was counted only a few times. The genes are TRBV7-8 and TRBJ2-2; 10 positions agree with TRBD2. V trimming: 2 bases; J trimming: 8 bases; junction bases outside the gene matches: 14. The CDR3 length is 18 residues. The V gene's germline CDR1 is SGHVS and CDR2 FQNEAQ. CDR3 sequence reads: CASSLRGDASGRSGELFF. CDR3 bases: TGTGCCAGCAGCTTACGCGGGGACGCTAGCGGGAGATCGGGGGAGCTGTTTTTT.

The chain couples TRBV18 to TRBJ1-3, with D unclear. V lost 3 bases to trimming and J lost 0 bases, with 12 bases between them. Germline-derived CDR1 and CDR2 are KGHSH and LQKENI. The CDR3 covers 16 residues. CDR3 sequence: CASSPPSRDSGNTIYF. The CDR3 coding sequence is TGTGCCAGCTCACCTCCGTCCCGGGACTCTGGAAACACCATATATTTT.

The rearrangement uses TRBV13 and TRBJ2-2; D gene unclear. The V end lost 3 bases, the J end lost 1 base, and 3 bases lay between the germline ends. Per the germline V gene, CDR1 is PRHDT and CDR2 is FYEKMQ (reference sequence). The CDR3 loop spans 13 amino acids. In nucleotides, the CDR3 is TGTGCCAGCAGCTTGAGGAACACCGGGGAGCTGTTTTTT. Amino acids: CASSLRNTGELFF.

V gene TRBV7-2 combines with J gene TRBJ1-1; weak D call: TRBD1 (5 bases). CDR1 and CDR2 from the germline V gene are SGHTA and FQGNSA. Between the trimmed V and J ends, which lost 1 base and 5 bases, there was a span of 8 bases. This CDR3 has 13 residues. The CDR3 DNA follows: TGTGCCAGCAGCTTAGGGGGCTCGACTGAAGCTTTCTTT. Its translation: CASSLGGSTEAFF. Full variable domain (rest looked up from reference TRBV7-2 and TRBJ1-1): GAGVSQSPSNKVTEKGKDVELRCDPISGHTALYWYRQSLGQGLEFLIYFQGNSAPDKSGLPSDRFSAERTGGSVSTLTIQRTQQEDSAVYLCASSLGGSTEAFFGQGTRLTVV.

V gene TRBV24-1 combines with J gene TRBJ2-1; D possibly corresponds to TRBD1 (6 bases). The CDR3 totals 18 residues. V was shortened by 5 bases and J by 5 bases, with 24 bases between the two germline ends. Germline CDR1 and CDR2: KGHDR and SFDVKD. The CDR3: CATSAPSGQGTRDNEQFF. DNA of the CDR3: TGTGCCACCAGTGCCCCATCGGGGCAAGGGACACGGGACAATGAGCAGTTCTTC.

The chain employs TRBV19 and TRBJ2-4, with D maybe TRBD2 (6 bases). This CDR3 is 14 amino acids long. Looked up from germline, CDR1 is LNHDA and CDR2 is SQIVND (reference sequence). V was clipped by 10 bases and J by 3 bases, with 16 bases between them. This CDR3 is CATKDGGDKNIQYF. The CDR3 coding sequence is TGTGCCACCAAGGACGGCGGGGACAAAAACATTCAGTACTTC.

The chain uses TRBV9 and TRBJ2-1; D might be TRBD2 (5 bases). V was pared by 1 base and J by 3 bases, with 5 bases between. Germline V gene sequence: CDR1 SGDLS, CDR2 YYNGEE. The length of the CDR3 is 13 residues. This CDR3 is CASSVTSYNEQFF. As DNA, the CDR3 is TGTGCCAGCAGCGTAACTAGCTACAATGAGCAGTTCTTC. The full variable domain, in which reference TRBV9 and TRBJ2-1 provide the parts outside the CDR3, is DSGVTQTPKHLITATGQRVTLRCSPRSGDLSVYWYQQSLDQGLQFLIQYYNGEERAKGNILERFSAQQFPDLHSELNLSSLELGDSALYFCASSVTSYNEQFFGPGTRLTVL.

This clone was observed a few times. J is TRBJ1-1 and V is TRBV6-5, with TRBD1 matching over 7 bases. The CDR3 contains 15 residues. CDR1 is MNHEY, CDR2 SVGAGI, per germline. After removal of 0 bases from V and 4 bases from J, the junction contained 5 bases not matched to a gene. The CDR3 nucleotides are TGTGCCAGCAGTTACTCGAGTGCAGGGGGCACTGAAGCTTTCTTT. This gives the protein CASSYSSAGGTEAFF.

The gene calls are TRBV7-9 and TRBJ2-1; D perhaps matches TRBD2 (5 bases). This CDR3 is 13 amino acids long. Trimming shortened V by 0 bases and J by 9 bases, and 9 bases separated the two germline ends. CDR1 is SEHNR and CDR2 is FQNEAQ in the germline V gene (reference sequence). The CDR3 nucleotides read TGTGCCAGCAGCTTAGCCATGGCGGGTGAGCAGTTCTTC. Encoded protein: CASSLAMAGEQFF.

The J gene is TRBJ2-1, the V gene TRBV6-1; TRBD2 matches at 8 bases. Germline lookup yields CDR1 MNHNS and CDR2 SASEGT. The length of the CDR3 is 18 residues. The trim removed 0 bases at V and 3 bases at J, leaving 10 bases unmatched. Written as DNA, the CDR3 is TGTGCCAGCAGTGAAGCCTTCCTTATAGCGGGGAACTACAATGAGCAGTTCTTC. The encoded protein is CASSEAFLIAGNYNEQFF.

The chain recombines TRBV2 with TRBJ2-1, with D maybe TRBD1 (5 bases). Germline V gene data show CDR1 as SNHLY and CDR2 as FYNNEI. The CDR3 is 16 amino acids. The V end lost 7 bases, the J end lost 0 bases, and 16 bases lay between the germline ends. This CDR3 reads CASIPGRGSSYNEQFF. The CDR3 DNA is TGTGCCAGCATCCCCGGTAGGGGTAGCTCCTACAATGAGCAGTTCTTC.

This chain links TRBV19 with TRBJ2-2, with 7 bases lining up with TRBD2. V shed 5 bases and J 2 bases; nucleotides not matched to a gene: 2. The CDR3 covers 14 residues. Germline V lookup: CDR1 LNHDA, CDR2 SQIVND (reference sequence). The CDR3 is CASSWGGNTGELFF. The CDR3 nucleotides read TGTGCCAGTAGTTGGGGGGGAAACACCGGGGAGCTGTTTTTT.

The genes are TRBV19 and TRBJ2-1; TRBD2 matches 8 bases. The J segment lost 5 bases and the V segment lost 4 bases, leaving 13 bases of the junction unmatched. Germline assignment: CDR1 LNHDA and CDR2 SQIVND (reference sequence). The CDR3 has 17 amino acids. The DNA of the CDR3 is TGTGCCAGTAGTACCAATATCATAGCGGGACGGCACAATGAGCAGTTCTTC. Encoded protein: CASSTNIIAGRHNEQFF.

This clone was counted once. The chain carries TRBV25-1 and TRBJ1-6; D is undetermined. The germline V gene encodes CDR1 MGHDK and CDR2 SYGVNS. The V end lost 4 bases, the J end lost 8 bases, and 12 bases lay between the germline ends. The CDR3 sequence is 14 residues long. The CDR3 reads CASSGGPEHSPLHF. The CDR3 DNA sequence: TGTGCCAGCAGTGGAGGGCCAGAGCATTCACCCCTCCACTTT.

This clone was counted a single time. V gene TRBV4-1 combines with J gene TRBJ2-5, with TRBD1 identical over 8 bases. The V segment lost 4 bases and the J segment 3 bases; nucleotides outside the gene matches: 4. This CDR3 region has 14 residues. CDR1 and CDR2 from the germline V gene are MGHRA and YSYEKL. This CDR3 reads CASSRVQGEETQYF. The CDR3 region has the DNA TGCGCCAGCAGCCGCGTACAGGGGGAAGAGACCCAGTACTTC.

The chain couples TRBV19 to TRBJ2-7; a weak D match, TRBD1 (6 bases). The V gene lost 5 bases and the J gene lost 6 bases, with 23 bases spanning the gap. This CDR3 region has 16 residues. Germline V lookup: CDR1 LNHDA, CDR2 SQIVND (reference sequence). CDR3 loop: CASSPTGTSGGGEQYF. The DNA for the CDR3 is TGTGCCAGTAGTCCTACAGGGACAAGTGGTGGCGGCGAGCAGTACTTC. The full variable domain, rest sourced from reference TRBV19 and TRBJ2-7, is DGGITQSPKYLFRKEGQNVTLSCEQNLNHDAMYWYRQDPGQGLRLIYYSQIVNDFQKGDIAEGYSVSREKKESFPLTVTSAQKNPTAFYLCASSPTGTSGGGEQYFGPGTRLTVT.

This clone is a singleton in its sample. The rearrangement links TRBV7-9 to TRBJ1-2; D perhaps matches TRBD1 (6 bases). The CDR3 consists of 15 residues. Per germline, CDR1 SEHNR and CDR2 FQNEAQ (reference sequence). The V end lost 6 bases, the J end lost 0 bases, and 14 bases lay between the germline ends. CDR3 region: CASSVQDSANYGYTF. Written as DNA, the CDR3 is TGTGCCAGCAGTGTACAGGACAGTGCTAACTATGGCTACACCTTC.

A few counts support this clone. This rearrangement joins TRBV4-2 to TRBJ1-2; D unresolved. Trimming left V 6 bases short and J 0 bases short, with 11 bases between. Germline lookup yields CDR1 LGHNA and CDR2 YNFKEQ. The CDR3 is 14 residues long. The CDR3 reads CASSTESTNYGYTF. The CDR3 bases are TGTGCCAGCAGTACGGAGTCTACTAACTATGGCTACACCTTC.

The chain is built from TRBV7-2 and TRBJ2-2, with a weak D call TRBD2 (6 bases). The CDR3 sequence is 15 residues long. Germline CDR1 reads SGHTA; CDR2 reads FQGNSA. Trimming shortened V by 5 bases and J by 2 bases, and 12 bases separated the two germline ends. The CDR3 coding sequence is TGTGCCAGCAGCCCGGGACTTACCAACACCGGGGAGCTGTTTTTT. This gives the protein CASSPGLTNTGELFF. Full variable domain (missing parts from reference TRBV7-2 and TRBJ2-2): GAGVSQSPSNKVTEKGKDVELRCDPISGHTALYWYRQSLGQGLEFLIYFQGNSAPDKSGLPSDRFSAERTGGSVSTLTIQRTQQEDSAVYLCASSPGLTNTGELFFGEGSRLTVL.

J is TRBJ2-2 and V is TRBV6-1; maybe TRBD1 (6 bases). The CDR3 contains 16 residues. The V gene's germline CDR1 is MNHNS and CDR2 SASEGT. The germline V and J ends were trimmed by 4 bases and 6 bases, with 18 bases remaining between them. DNA of the CDR3: TGTGCCAGCAGTGGGGTTCCAACAGGGTTTGCCGGGGAGCTGTTTTTT. Translated: CASSGVPTGFAGELFF.

The rearrangement uses TRBV7-9 and TRBJ1-4; 9 positions agree with TRBD1. The CDR3 consists of 15 residues. The ends lost 4 bases at V and 4 bases at J; junction bases unmatched: 4. CDR1 and CDR2 (germline): SEHNR, FQNEAQ (reference sequence). The CDR3 loop reads CASSSPGQGNEKLFF. The CDR3 bases are TGTGCCAGCAGCTCTCCGGGACAGGGTAATGAAAAACTGTTTTTT. Supplemented by reference TRBV7-9 and TRBJ1-4, the full variable domain reads DTGVSQNPRHKITKRGQNVTFRCDPISEHNRLYWYRQTLGQGPEFLTYFQNEAQLEKSRLLSDRFSAERPKGSFSTLEIQRTEQGDSAMYLCASSSPGQGNEKLFFGSGTQLSVL.

This clone has just a few counts. J is TRBJ1-1 and V is TRBV6-5, with D unresolved. V was trimmed by 4 bases and J by 8 bases, leaving 8 bases between them. Germline V lookup: CDR1 MNHEY, CDR2 SVGAGI. CDR3 length: 11 residues. CDR3 protein: CASSSATEAFF. The CDR3, as DNA: TGTGCCAGCAGTTCAGCGACGGAAGCTTTCTTT.

The V call is TRBV6-5, the J call TRBJ1-3; TRBD1 agrees at 7 bases. V dropped 6 bases and J dropped 4; count of bases not matched to a gene: 6. The CDR3 runs 14 residues. Germline values: CDR1 MNHEY, CDR2 SVGAGI. This chain's CDR3 is CASRATGAGNTIYF. CDR3 in DNA: TGTGCCAGCAGGGCCACAGGGGCCGGAAACACCATATATTTT.

This clone was seen many times. The V call is TRBV9, the J call TRBJ2-5, with TRBD1 identical over 10 bases. Germline values: CDR1 SGDLS, CDR2 YYNGEE. The ends lost 4 bases at V and 0 bases at J; junction bases unmatched: 15. CDR3 length: 19 residues. The CDR3: CASSIGDRGDYPYQETQYF. CDR3 nucleotides: TGTGCCAGCAGCATAGGGGACAGGGGAGACTACCCGTACCAAGAGACCCAGTACTTC.

The chain recombines TRBV6-1 with TRBJ1-1; perhaps TRBD1 as D (6 bases). CDR1 is MNHNS, CDR2 SASEGT, per germline. V lost 0 bases to trimming and J lost 7 bases, with 15 bases between them. The CDR3 length is 15 residues. The CDR3 protein is CASSEALQGSDEAFF. For the CDR3, the DNA is TGTGCCAGCAGTGAAGCGCTTCAGGGGAGCGATGAAGCTTTCTTT.